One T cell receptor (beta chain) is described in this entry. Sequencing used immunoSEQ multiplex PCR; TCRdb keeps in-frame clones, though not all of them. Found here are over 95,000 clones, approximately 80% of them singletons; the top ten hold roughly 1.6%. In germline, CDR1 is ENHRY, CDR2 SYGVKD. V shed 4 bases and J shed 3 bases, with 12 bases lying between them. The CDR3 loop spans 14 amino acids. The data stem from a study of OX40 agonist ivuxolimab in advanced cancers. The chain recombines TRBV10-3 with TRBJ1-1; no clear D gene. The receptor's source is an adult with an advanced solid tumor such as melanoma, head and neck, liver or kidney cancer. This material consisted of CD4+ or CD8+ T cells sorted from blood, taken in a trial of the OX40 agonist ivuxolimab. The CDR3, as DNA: TGTGCCATCAGTGTAGGGTTTTCGGACACTGAAGCTTTCTTT. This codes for CAISVGFSDTEAFF.